This note documents a single TCR beta chain sequence. What it binds is not known. These data come from a study of OX40 agonist ivuxolimab in advanced cancers. Study-wide points: Partial responders receiving 0.1-3.0 mg/kg showed among the lowest clonal expansion.

Data came from immunoSEQ multiplex PCR; TCRdb stores just in-frame clones and leaves some out. Counted here are under 100,000 clones, roughly 91% occurring once; the ten biggest clones make up roughly 2.5%. CDR3 size: 14 residues. V was clipped by 3 bases and J by 5 bases, with 11 bases between them. This sequence joins TRBV23-1 and TRBJ2-1; no firm D call. TRBV23-1 is reported as an ORF; its role is uncertain. The starting material was CD4+ or CD8+ T cells sorted from blood, obtained in a trial of the OX40 agonist ivuxolimab. This TCR derives from an adult with an advanced solid tumor such as melanoma, head and neck, liver or kidney cancer. This CDR3 reads CASSHADRNNEQFF. In DNA, the CDR3 is TGCGCCAGCAGTCATGCAGACCGAAACAATGAGCAGTTCTTC.